These 24 T cell receptor beta chains were sequenced from one sample in a study of regulatory T cells in long-lasting Graves disease. Sample time point: newly diagnosed GD, antithyroid drugs for less than 3 months. Extracted PBMC RNA gave rise to the TCR library. Building of the TCR beta libraries involved iRepertoire HTBI primers and Arm-PCR of CDR3 regions. TCRdb passed the multiplex PCR reads through MiXCR, listing each CDR3 protein once. The profile shows a few hundred thousand distinct CDR3 sequences, around 15% of them singletons. Separately, the same data were catalogued under a study of T cells in Graves' hyperthyroidism and ophthalmopathy.

The sequences come from peripheral blood mononuclear cells (PBMCs), collected at new diagnosis, from a patient treated with antithyroid drugs. The source of these receptors is a woman between 50 and 59 years old with Graves disease.

This clonotype was found a few times. The chain is built from TRBV15 and TRBJ1-1; D unclear. CDR3 length: 13 amino acids. The germline gives CDR1 LNHNV, CDR2 YYDKDF (reference sequence). Trimming shortened V by 0 bases and J by 7 bases, and 9 bases separated the two germline ends. CDR3 sequence: CATSRDSWVEAFF. As DNA, the CDR3 is TGTGCCACCAGCAGAGATTCGTGGGTTGAAGCTTTCTTT. The complete variable domain, with remaining parts taken from reference TRBV15 and TRBJ1-1, reads DAMVIQNPRYQVTQFGKPVTLSCSQTLNHNVMYWYQQKSSQAPKLLFHYYDKDFNNEADTPDNFQSRRPNTSFCFLDIRSPGLGDTAMYLCATSRDSWVEAFFGQGTRLTVV.

The gene calls are TRBV19 and TRBJ2-4; D tentatively reads TRBD1 or TRBD2 (5 bases each). The length of the CDR3 is 19 residues. The germline V gene has CDR1 LNHDA and CDR2 SQIVND (reference sequence). Trimming removed 4 bases from V and 0 bases from J, with 22 bases in between. The chain's CDR3 is CASSTPGPNRGLAKNIQYF. The CDR3 nucleotides read TGTGCCAGTAGTACCCCGGGACCGAATCGCGGTTTAGCCAAAAACATTCAGTACTTC.

This clonotype was recorded many times. The J gene is TRBJ2-5, the V gene TRBV28; 10 bases map to TRBD2. V dropped 8 bases and J dropped 2; count of bases not matched to a gene: 5. This CDR3 spans 14 amino acids. Germline values: CDR1 MDHEN, CDR2 SYDVKM. CDR3 bases: TGTGCCAGCCAAAGCGGGAGGGAACAAGAGACCCAGTACTTC. Protein product: CASQSGREQETQYF. The full variable domain, its missing parts supplied by reference TRBV28 and TRBJ2-5, is DVKVTQSSRYLVKRTGEKVFLECVQDMDHENMFWYRQDPGLGLRLIYFSYDVKMKEKGDIPEGYSVSREKKERFSLILESASTNQTSMYLCASQSGREQETQYFGPGTRLLVL.

Ten or more counts support this clonotype. The V gene is TRBV7-8, the J gene TRBJ2-7; perhaps TRBD2 as D (5 bases). Germline V CDR1 and CDR2: SGHVS, FQNEAQ. CDR3 length: 17 amino acids. V was pared by 5 bases and J by 0 bases, with 20 bases between. In DNA, the CDR3 is TGTGCCAGCAGCCTTCCTCCCCGTAAAGCGGACTCCTACGAGCAGTACTTC. This codes for CASSLPPRKADSYEQYF.

Here the CDR3 reads CASSPTQGYYGYTF. The CDR3 DNA follows: TGTGCCAGCTCGCCTACACAGGGGTACTATGGCTACACCTTC. V usage is TRBV18 and J usage is TRBJ1-2, with TRBD1 matching 7 bases. Germline loops: CDR1 KGHSH, CDR2 LQKENI. V trimming: 6 bases; J trimming: 3 bases; junction bases outside the gene matches: 7. The CDR3 covers 14 residues.

Comments on this clonotype: Being one base from a much bigger clone, this may be a read error. The conserved phenylalanine or tryptophan is not found at the CDR3 terminus, so this likely reflects a read error. The gene calls are TRBV3-1 and TRBJ2-1; TRBD1 agrees at 8 bases. The DNA end lines up better with TRBJ2-5; the J call may be wrong. The CDR3 covers 15 residues. The germline V gene has CDR1 LGHDT and CDR2 YNNKEL (reference sequence). This chain's CDR3 is CASSQNPGGRETQYL. Written as DNA, the CDR3 is TGTGCCAGCAGCCAAAACCCAGGGGGCCGGGAGACCCAGTACCTC.

There are many counts of this clonotype. V usage is TRBV2 and J usage is TRBJ2-1, with D uncertain. V shed 3 bases and J shed 6 bases, with 9 bases lying between them. This CDR3 is built from 13 residues. Germline V gene data show CDR1 as SNHLY and CDR2 as FYNNEI. CDR3 residues: CASSDRVVNEQFF. The CDR3 DNA follows: TGTGCCAGCAGTGACCGCGTAGTCAATGAGCAGTTCTTC. Full variable domain (missing parts from reference TRBV2 and TRBJ2-1): EPEVTQTPSHQVTQMGQEVILRCVPISNHLYFYWYRQILGQKVEFLVSFYNNEISEKSEIFDDQFSVERPDGSNFTLKIRSTKLEDSAMYFCASSDRVVNEQFFGPGTRLTVL.

This clonotype was seen repeatedly, ten times or more. V gene TRBV27 combines with J gene TRBJ1-1; D remains ambiguous. V gave up 1 base and J gave up 1 base, with 16 bases separating them. Germline assignment: CDR1 MNHEY and CDR2 SMNVEV (reference sequence). The CDR3 runs to 17 residues. The CDR3 DNA reads TGTGCCAGCAGTTTATTCTGGGAAAGTTCGGAGAACACTGAAGCTTTCTTT. Encoded protein: CASSLFWESSENTEAFF.

This clonotype was picked up many times. The gene calls are TRBV12-3 or TRBV12-4 and TRBJ1-1; D unclear. The V and J ends lost 5 bases and 2 bases respectively, with 6 bases between them. The CDR3 has 12 residues. The CDR3 DNA is TGTGCCAGCAGTCCCTACAACACTGAAGCTTTCTTT. Translating it yields CASSPYNTEAFF.

This clonotype has only a few counts. The genes are TRBV14 and TRBJ2-3; TRBD1 matches 8 bases. The CDR3 sequence is 14 residues long. Germline V gene sequence: CDR1 SGHDN, CDR2 FVKESK. Trimming cost V 1 base and J 4 bases; bases outside gene matches: 1. CDR3 nucleotide sequence: TGTGCCAGCAGCCAAGGGACAGGGCCAGATACGCAGTATTTT. It encodes CASSQGTGPDTQYF.

The sample holds many counts of this clonotype. The rearrangement uses TRBV5-1 and TRBJ2-1; 10 nucleotides line up with TRBD1. The CDR3 loop spans 15 amino acids. The junction had 6 bases not matched to a gene; V was cut back by 5 bases and J by 4 bases. Germline V gene data show CDR1 as SGHRS and CDR2 as YFSETQ. The CDR3: CASRTGTGVYNEQFF. The CDR3 nucleotides read TGCGCCAGCAGGACAGGGACAGGGGTTTACAATGAGCAGTTCTTC.

The rearrangement links TRBV5-1 to TRBJ2-2; no reliable D call. The CDR3 extends over 12 amino acids. Trimming left V 4 bases short and J 9 bases short, with 10 bases between. The germline gives CDR1 SGHRS, CDR2 YFSETQ. The DNA for the CDR3 is TGCGCCAGCAGCCCCGTTGACCGGGAGCTGTTTTTT. Translation gives CASSPVDRELFF.

The V call is TRBV30, the J call TRBJ2-3; a weak D match, TRBD1 (6 bases). The end of the DNA aligns better with TRBJ2-5, so the J call may be wrong. The CDR3 covers 13 residues. Germline lookup yields CDR1 GTSNPN and CDR2 SVGIG (reference sequence). As DNA, the CDR3 is TGTGCCTGGGCGGGTGCAGGGGCAGAGACCCAGTACTTC. Encoded protein: CAWAGAGAETQYF.

This clonotype was seen ten or more times. V usage is TRBV6-1 and J usage is TRBJ1-5; D unresolved. The CDR3 sequence is 15 residues long. Germline-derived CDR1 and CDR2 are MNHNS and SASEGT. V gave up 9 bases and J gave up 0 bases, with 15 bases separating them. The chain's CDR3 is CASTLAPYSNQPQHF. The CDR3 DNA reads TGTGCCAGTACGTTGGCACCTTATAGCAATCAGCCCCAGCATTTT.

The DNA of the CDR3 is TGTGCCATCAGGGGACAGCTTGGAGGCTATGGCTACACCTTC. It is translated as CAIRGQLGGYGYTF. The chain has TRBV10-3 and TRBJ1-2, with 7 bases aligning to TRBD1. With 6 bases clipped from V and 4 bases from J, the junction kept 8 bases outside the gene matches. The CDR3 length is 14 residues. Germline CDR1 ENHRY, CDR2 SYGVKD.

This clonotype came up many times. This chain links TRBV7-9 with TRBJ1-1; the D is unclear. The germline V and J ends were trimmed by 5 bases and 7 bases, with 17 bases remaining between them. The CDR3 has 14 residues. Germline CDR1 SEHNR, CDR2 FQNEAQ (reference sequence). The CDR3 protein is CASSPPTRTIEAFF. DNA for the CDR3: TGTGCCAGCAGCCCCCCCACACGAACGATTGAAGCTTTCTTT.

This clonotype was found a few times. The chain carries TRBV9 and TRBJ1-2; D gene ambiguous. Per the germline V gene, CDR1 is SGDLS and CDR2 is YYNGEE. V was cut by 0 bases and J by 3 bases, with 3 bases left in between. The CDR3 is made up of 12 amino acids. This CDR3 is CASSVGDYGYTF. CDR3 sequence (DNA): TGTGCCAGCAGCGTAGGCGACTATGGCTACACCTTC.

The J gene is TRBJ2-5, the V gene TRBV9; TRBD1 aligns across 7 bases. Germline CDR1 reads SGDLS; CDR2 reads YYNGEE. J gave up 2 bases and V 2 bases, and 3 bases lay outside the gene matches. There are 14 residues in the CDR3. The CDR3 reads CASSVGTAQETQYF. The CDR3 nucleotides are TGTGCCAGCAGCGTTGGGACAGCACAAGAGACCCAGTACTTC. Complete variable domain (other parts from reference TRBV9 and TRBJ2-5): DSGVTQTPKHLITATGQRVTLRCSPRSGDLSVYWYQQSLDQGLQFLIQYYNGEERAKGNILERFSAQQFPDLHSELNLSSLELGDSALYFCASSVGTAQETQYFGPGTRLLVL.

This clonotype was recorded a few times. The rearrangement uses TRBV20-1 and TRBJ2-7, with D maybe TRBD1 (5 bases). This CDR3 comprises 14 residues. Germline V gene lookup returns CDR1 DFQATT and CDR2 SNEGSKA (reference sequence). V was clipped by 4 bases and J by 0 bases, with 13 bases between them. The CDR3 here is CSAIEDTSSYEQYF. The CDR3 DNA is TGCAGTGCTATCGAGGACACCTCCTCCTACGAGCAGTACTTC.

This clonotype was recorded many times. The J gene is TRBJ2-6, the V gene TRBV11-1, with TRBD1 matching over 8 bases. V gave up 5 bases and J gave up 2 bases; unmatched junction bases: 2. Germline CDR1 reads SGHAT; CDR2 reads FQDESV (reference sequence). This CDR3 has 15 residues. CDR3 amino acids: CASSEQGAGANVLTF. The CDR3, as DNA: TGTGCCAGCAGCGAACAGGGGGCTGGGGCCAACGTCCTGACTTTC.

The V and J genes are TRBV28 and TRBJ2-7; tentatively, D is TRBD2 (6 bases). V was shortened by 6 bases and J by 0 bases, with 15 bases between the two germline ends. This CDR3 has 15 residues. Germline values: CDR1 MDHEN, CDR2 SYDVKM. The CDR3 nucleotides read TGTGCCAGCAGCCCGGTGGGGGGAGGCTCCTACGAGCAGTACTTC. It encodes CASSPVGGGSYEQYF.

V usage is TRBV5-1 and J usage is TRBJ1-2; 11 positions agree with TRBD1. Per germline, CDR1 SGHRS and CDR2 YFSETQ. The CDR3 is 13 residues long. With V trimmed by 4 bases and J by 6 bases, 2 bases remained unmatched. CDR3 amino acids: CASSVGQGDGYTF. DNA for the CDR3: TGCGCCAGCAGCGTGGGACAGGGGGATGGCTACACCTTC.

This clonotype occurred many times. This chain links TRBV2 with TRBJ2-3, with 7 bases lining up with TRBD1. Trimming cost V 5 bases and J 6 bases; bases outside gene matches: 8. The germline CDR1 and CDR2 sequences are SNHLY and FYNNEI. The CDR3 contains 14 residues. The CDR3 DNA reads TGTGCCAGCAGTCCTCTTCAGGGGGATGATACGCAGTATTTT. Protein product: CASSPLQGDDTQYF.

Regarding this clonotype: A much larger clone sits a single nucleotide away, making a read error possible. Because the CDR3 is missing its conserved closing phenylalanine or tryptophan, this is likely a read error. The chain is built from TRBV5-1 and TRBJ2-1, with D perhaps TRBD1 (6 bases). The CDR3 extends over 15 amino acids. From germline, CDR1 is SGHRS and CDR2 YFSETQ. The V end lost 0 bases, the J end lost 2 bases, and 9 bases lay between the germline ends. The CDR3 DNA sequence: TGCGCCAGCAGCTTGGTTCCAGGGGCCTACAATGAGCAGTTCGTC. This codes for CASSLVPGAYNEQFV.